The following is a TCR beta chain sequence with its context. The data derive from a study of shared clonotypes between healthy human individuals. As for the study in general: CD4 naive and memory got three plates each, CD8 naive two, CD8 memory one.

Using immunoSEQ multiplex PCR, the repertoire was profiled, and TCRdb retains in-frame clones only, with some absent. The sample contains around 690,000 clones, about 90% of which appear only once. Each of the donors was a healthy adult who was HIV-negative and had not had a recent acute infection or vaccination. All participating donors were Caucasian adults from Nashville, Tennessee. The germline V gene encodes CDR1 SGHAT and CDR2 FQNNGV. This CDR3 comprises 15 residues. Trimming removed 2 bases from V and 0 bases from J, with 10 bases in between. The TCR was taken from a man aged 18 to 30 in good health. Some clones in this sample may be carry-over from other donors' samples. Sequencing input: memory CD8+ T cells from PBMCs. Specified subset: CD45RO+ cells pooled with CCR7-negative TemRA cells. The chain combines TRBV11-2 with TRBJ1-1; D is unclear. The CDR3 region has the DNA TGTGCCAGCAGCTTACACGTGGGCCTGAACACTGAAGCTTTCTTT. This translates into CASSLHVGLNTEAFF.